Listed here are 26 T cell receptor beta chains from one sample, sequenced in a study of blood T cell repertoires in COVID-19. Produced via immunoSEQ multiplex PCR; TCRdb's table is partial and in-frame only. The sample has about 80,000 clones; around 83% are singletons. Sequences were obtained from peripheral blood. Every receptor here comes from an older man with active or convalescent COVID-19.

The V gene is TRBV23-1, the J gene TRBJ2-7; TRBD1 matches at 8 bases. TRBV23-1 is labeled an ORF, and its function is uncertain. The V and J ends lost 0 bases and 9 bases, in that order; junction bases with no gene match: 13. CDR3 length equals 16 residues. The CDR3 coding sequence is TGCGCCAGCAGTCAATCGCCGGGACAGGCCCTAGACGGGCAGTACTTC. This codes for CASSQSPGQALDGQYF.

The chain carries TRBV18 and TRBJ1-1, with D unclear. CDR3 size: 12 residues. V was cut by 3 bases and J by 4 bases, with 6 bases left in between. CDR1 is KGHSH, CDR2 LQKENI, per germline. CDR3: CASSPYPTEAFF. Written as DNA, the CDR3 is TGTGCCAGCTCACCTTATCCCACTGAAGCTTTCTTT.

The gene calls are TRBV2 and TRBJ2-7; 7 bases are a match to TRBD1. V trimming: 1 base; J trimming: 2 bases; junction bases outside the gene matches: 2. Germline V gene data show CDR1 as SNHLY and CDR2 as FYNNEI. CDR3 size: 14 residues. CDR3 sequence reads: CASSEGTGAYEQYF. The CDR3 bases are TGTGCCAGCAGTGAAGGAACAGGGGCCTACGAGCAGTACTTC.

This chain links TRBV5-6 with TRBJ2-7, with TRBD2 identical over 7 bases. From germline, CDR1 is SGHDT and CDR2 YYEEEE. The V segment lost 0 bases and the J segment 3 bases; nucleotides outside the gene matches: 3. The CDR3 is 14 amino acids. The CDR3 loop is CASSLDSSGYEQYF. The CDR3 nucleotides read TGTGCCAGCAGCTTGGATTCTAGCGGCTACGAGCAGTACTTC.

The chain uses TRBV29-1 and TRBJ2-3; 7 bases align to TRBD2. V lost 7 bases and J lost 0; bases outside the gene matches: 10. The CDR3 runs to 15 residues. Looked up from germline, CDR1 is SQVTM and CDR2 is ANQGSEA. CDR3 region: CSAGTTSSSTDTQYF. The CDR3 DNA follows: TGCAGCGCCGGGACTACATCCTCTAGCACAGATACGCAGTATTTT.

This clone was seen a single time. The chain joins TRBV27 to TRBJ2-5; tentatively, D is TRBD2 (5 bases). V lost 2 bases, J lost 2 bases, and 6 bases lay in between. The germline V gene encodes CDR1 MNHEY and CDR2 SMNVEV (reference sequence). The CDR3 is made up of 13 amino acids. This chain's CDR3 is CASSLRGQETQYF. DNA for the CDR3: TGTGCCAGCAGTTTACGAGGGCAAGAGACCCAGTACTTC.

The chain combines TRBV11-2 with TRBJ1-4, with TRBD1 identical over 8 bases. Per germline, CDR1 SGHAT and CDR2 FQNNGV. CDR3 length equals 14 residues. Trimming at V came to 5 bases and at J to 8 bases, leaving 7 bases not matched to a gene. The CDR3 is CASSADRGMEKLFF. DNA of the CDR3: TGTGCCAGCAGCGCAGACAGGGGTATGGAAAAACTGTTTTTT. The whole variable domain, remainder taken from reference TRBV11-2 and TRBJ1-4, is EAGVAQSPRYKIIEKRQSVAFWCNPISGHATLYWYQQILGQGPKLLIQFQNNGVVDDSQLPKDRFSAERLKGVDSTLKIQPAKLEDSAVYLCASSADRGMEKLFFGSGTQLSVL.

The chain is built from TRBV6-1 and TRBJ2-3; D is possibly TRBD2 (5 bases). Per the germline V gene, CDR1 is MNHNS and CDR2 is SASEGT. This CDR3 comprises 16 residues. V was trimmed by 1 base and J by 4 bases, leaving 15 bases between them. The CDR3 loop is CASSEGGERGSDTQYF. As DNA, the CDR3 is TGTGCCAGCAGTGAAGGTGGTGAGCGCGGGTCAGATACGCAGTATTTT.

The J gene is TRBJ2-5, the V gene TRBV10-3; 10 nucleotides align to TRBD1. The CDR3 extends over 15 amino acids. Germline loops: CDR1 ENHRY, CDR2 SYGVKD. V lost 5 bases, J lost 3 bases, and 6 bases stayed unmatched. The CDR3 nucleotides are TGTGCCATCAGTTATACCGGGACAGGGGAAGAGACCCAGTACTTC. This sequence encodes CAISYTGTGEETQYF.

This chain uses TRBV9 with TRBJ2-2; 12 nucleotides line up with TRBD2. V lost 3 bases to trimming and J lost 8 bases; unmatched junction nucleotides: 8. CDR1 and CDR2 from the germline V gene are SGDLS and YYNGEE. The CDR3 is made up of 16 amino acids. DNA of the CDR3: TGTGCCAGCAGCGCACGACTAGCGGGGGTATCTGGGGAGCTGTTTTTT. Translating gives CASSARLAGVSGELFF.

This chain connects TRBV5-1 to TRBJ2-6; maybe TRBD1 (6 bases). This CDR3 has 16 residues. Germline-derived CDR1 and CDR2 are SGHRS and YFSETQ. With 4 bases removed from V and 0 bases from J, the gap between germline ends came to 11 bases. The CDR3 region has the DNA TGCGCCAGCAGCCCCACAGGGAACTCTGGGGCCAACGTCCTGACTTTC. Protein product: CASSPTGNSGANVLTF.

The chain uses TRBV5-6 and TRBJ1-2, with a possible D match to TRBD1 (5 bases). The CDR3 extends over 15 amino acids. The V gene's germline CDR1 is SGHDT and CDR2 YYEEEE. Trimming pared 0 bases from V and 3 bases from J, leaving 12 bases between. CDR3 protein: CASSLGQRGDYGYTF. The CDR3 DNA reads TGTGCCAGCAGCTTGGGGCAAAGGGGTGACTATGGCTACACCTTC.

V usage is TRBV6-5 and J usage is TRBJ1-5; TRBD1 agrees at 8 bases. Looked up from germline, CDR1 is MNHEY and CDR2 is SVGAGI. This CDR3 region has 15 residues. V lost 7 bases, J lost 0 bases, and 5 bases stayed unmatched. CDR3 amino acids: CASNRQGNSNQPQHF. CDR3 coding DNA: TGTGCCAGCAATCGACAGGGGAATAGCAATCAGCCCCAGCATTTT.

The chain couples TRBV28 to TRBJ2-7; 9 bases line up with TRBD1. The CDR3 contains 14 residues. Germline V CDR1 and CDR2: MDHEN, SYDVKM. V lost 9 bases to trimming and J lost 3 bases; unmatched junction nucleotides: 9. CDR3 residues: CASRRSGQGYEQYF. Written as DNA, the CDR3 is TGTGCCAGTAGGCGGTCGGGACAGGGCTACGAGCAGTACTTC.

V gene TRBV2 combines with J gene TRBJ1-5, with D possibly being TRBD1 (5 bases). The CDR3 runs 15 residues. Germline CDR1 is SNHLY and CDR2 is FYNNEI. Trimming pared 2 bases from V and 1 base from J, leaving 9 bases between. The CDR3 region is CASSERGLSNQPQHF. The CDR3 DNA follows: TGTGCCAGCAGTGAAAGGGGTTTGAGCAATCAGCCCCAGCATTTT.

About this clone: Germline and junction disagree at one end, which may indicate a read error. The chain couples TRBV5-1 to TRBJ1-1; D gene uncertain. In germline, CDR1 is SGHRS, CDR2 YFSETQ. The CDR3 covers 13 residues. CDR3 sequence: CASRLAGFTEAFF. DNA for the CDR3: TGCGCCAGCAGATTGGCAGGTTTCACTGAAGCTTTCTTT.

This clone has only one observation. V usage is TRBV19 and J usage is TRBJ2-7; 7 bases agree with TRBD1. Germline V CDR1 and CDR2: LNHDA, SQIVND (reference sequence). V lost 2 bases and J lost 5; bases outside the gene matches: 15. The CDR3 spans 17 residues. Written as DNA, the CDR3 is TGTGCCAGTAGTATAAGTTCCTACCAACAGGGGATCGACGAGCAGTACTTC. Its protein is CASSISSYQQGIDEQYF. Supplemented by reference TRBV19 and TRBJ2-7, the full variable domain reads DGGITQSPKYLFRKEGQNVTLSCEQNLNHDAMYWYRQDPGQGLRLIYYSQIVNDFQKGDIAEGYSVSREKKESFPLTVTSAQKNPTAFYLCASSISSYQQGIDEQYFGPGTRLTVT.

The sample holds a few counts of this clone. This chain uses TRBV18 with TRBJ1-3; 10 bases match TRBD1. V lost 4 bases and J lost 1; bases outside the gene matches: 13. CDR1 KGHSH and CDR2 LQKENI come from the germline V gene. The CDR3 covers 19 residues. The CDR3 protein is CASSQPGQGMYPSGNTIYF. Here the CDR3 DNA reads TGTGCCAGCTCACAGCCGGGACAGGGGATGTACCCATCTGGAAACACCATATATTTT.

J is TRBJ2-1 and V is TRBV9; perhaps TRBD1 as D (6 bases). V lost 0 bases and J lost 0, with 10 bases in between. CDR1 SGDLS and CDR2 YYNGEE come from the germline V gene. This CDR3 region has 16 residues. CDR3 sequence: CASSVATGSSYNEQFF. The CDR3 nucleotides read TGTGCCAGCAGCGTAGCTACAGGGAGCTCCTACAATGAGCAGTTCTTC.

The gene calls are TRBV9 and TRBJ1-2, with TRBD1 matching 8 bases. This CDR3 has 15 residues. Germline V gene data show CDR1 as SGDLS and CDR2 as YYNGEE. V gave up 6 bases and J gave up 4 bases; unmatched junction bases: 11. CDR3 nucleotide sequence: TGTGCCAGCAACCCTGATGGGACAGGCGTCTATGGCTACACCTTC. It is translated as CASNPDGTGVYGYTF.

The rearrangement links TRBV6-5 to TRBJ1-5, with D possibly matching TRBD1 (5 bases). From germline, CDR1 is MNHEY and CDR2 SVGAGI. Trimming removed 6 bases from V and 4 bases from J, with 13 bases in between. The CDR3 contains 14 residues. The CDR3 loop is CASSRAGANQPQHF. CDR3 DNA: TGTGCCAGCAGCAGGGCGGGAGCGAATCAGCCCCAGCATTTT.

V gene TRBV2 combines with J gene TRBJ1-6, with 7 bases fitting TRBD1. CDR1 is SNHLY, CDR2 FYNNEI, per germline. CDR3 length equals 14 residues. V lost 4 bases to trimming and J lost 7 bases; unmatched junction nucleotides: 4. CDR3 sequence reads: CASSGDRRNSPLHF. Here the CDR3 DNA reads TGTGCCAGCAGTGGGGACAGACGGAATTCACCCCTCCACTTT.

The chain carries TRBV7-8 and TRBJ1-5; TRBD1 matches at 7 bases. The CDR3 is 17 residues long. CDR1 and CDR2 from the germline V gene are SGHVS and FQNEAQ. V lost 5 bases, J lost 0 bases, and 10 bases stayed unmatched. The CDR3 nucleotides are TGTGCCAGCAGCCCGGGACAGTTCCGTACTAGCAATCAGCCCCAGCATTTT. It specifies CASSPGQFRTSNQPQHF.

J is TRBJ1-5 and V is TRBV28, with D unclear. CDR1 is MDHEN, CDR2 SYDVKM, per germline. The CDR3 spans 16 residues. Trimming removed 7 bases from V and 0 bases from J, with 16 bases in between. CDR3: CASNESPRVSNQPQHF. The CDR3 nucleotides are TGTGCCAGCAACGAGTCTCCCCGGGTTAGCAATCAGCCCCAGCATTTT.

The chain is built from TRBV10-3 and TRBJ2-7; a possible D gene is TRBD1 (5 bases). In germline, CDR1 is ENHRY, CDR2 SYGVKD. The V end was cut by 0 bases, the J end by 1 base, with 16 bases between. The CDR3 contains 17 residues. As DNA, the CDR3 is TGTGCCATCAGTGAGTCAGGGGCGGTCGTACCGTCCTACGAGCAGTACTTC. Amino acids: CAISESGAVVPSYEQYF.

The rearrangement links TRBV7-2 to TRBJ1-1; the D is unclear. V lost 4 bases and J 4 bases, leaving 16 bases between the germline ends. The CDR3 is 15 amino acids. Germline assignment: CDR1 SGHTA and CDR2 FQGNSA. The CDR3 nucleotides read TGTGCCAGCAGCTCGGTCGGAACTATGGGCACTGAAGCTTTCTTT. It specifies CASSSVGTMGTEAFF.